The following is a T cell receptor (beta chain) sequence with its context. Its antigen is undetermined. The method was immunoSEQ multiplex PCR; TCRdb's version includes in-frame clones alone and lacks a portion of them. The table records approximately 82,000 clones, over 85% of them present only once. Recipients received nonmyeloablative bone marrow transplants from related graft donors, with transient mixed chimerism. This record belongs to a study of Tregs in tolerant kidney transplant recipients. Findings of the study overall: The small number of patients limits these findings pending further validation. Some patients' samples used different primers over time, so nucleotide sequences weren't comparable. Biological reproducibility was not directly addressed in this study.

Trimming took off 4 bases at V and 0 bases at J, with 10 bases between the two ends. The CDR3 covers 15 residues. Germline CDR1 SGHTA, CDR2 FQGNSA. The chain combines TRBV7-2 with TRBJ1-5, with no clear D. The receptor was derived from a human patient who received a combined kidney and bone marrow transplant. Some of the T cells may derive from the graft donor. This material consisted of CD4+ T cells from blood (PBMCs), taken 12 months after the transplant. CDR3 in DNA: TGTGCCAGCAGCTACCGACGGGATAGCAATCAGCCCCAGCATTTT. Translating gives CASSYRRDSNQPQHF.